The clone carrying this TCR beta chain was counted a few times. This sample was taken from a study of blood T cells in healthy people across ages. Then a second PCR, running roughly 6 to 11 cycles, was carried out with a sample-barcoded 5' primer and a J-beta primer mix. One entry per CDR3 protein results from TCRdb running MiXCR on the 5' RACE reads. The profile shows 350,000 to 450,000 distinct CDR3 sequences, 45% to 65% of them singletons. Germline CDR1 MNHEY, CDR2 SVGAGI. CDR3 size: 14 residues. Between the trimmed V and J ends, which lost 8 bases and 3 bases, there was a span of 17 bases. The receptor's source is a man in his 60s in good health. This chain uses TRBV6-5 with TRBJ2-7; D is perhaps TRBD1 or TRBD2 (5 bases each). The material sequenced was blood. CDR3 sequence reads: CASGDQRVVYEQYF. The CDR3 DNA is TGTGCCAGCGGGGACCAAAGGGTAGTCTACGAGCAGTACTTC.